The 27 T cell receptor beta chains given below trace back to one sample, sequenced in a study of human T cells and chemical hapten exposure. TCRdb itself ran the RACE reads through MiXCR, one entry per CDR3 protein. The repertoire includes 75,000 to 100,000 distinct CDR3 sequences, roughly 8% of them detected once, and roughly 3.1% sits in the top ten. Time point here: healthy volunteer bleed at 2 weeks. RNA extraction used unfractionated whole blood as the source of total RNA. The sample comprised whole blood. These receptor sequences come from a female donor in good health. Some clones in this sample may be carry-over from other donors' samples.

About this clonotype: This may come from a read error, since a much larger clone is one base off. The chain links TRBV12-5 to TRBJ2-3, with D perhaps matching TRBD2 (6 bases). This CDR3 has 11 residues. Germline V gives CDR1 LGHNT, CDR2 FRNRAP. The CDR3 region has the DNA TGTGCTAGCCGAACGGGAGATACGCAGAATTTT. Translated, it gives CASRTGDTQNF.

This clonotype was seen many times. The rearrangement uses TRBV7-9 and TRBJ2-3; TRBD2 aligns across 8 bases. The ends lost 5 bases at V and 5 bases at J; junction bases unmatched: 24. Per germline, CDR1 SEHNR and CDR2 FQNEAQ (reference sequence). CDR3 size: 20 residues. The chain's CDR3 is CASSGYSLVTGGRPQDTQYF. CDR3 nucleotides: TGTGCCAGCAGCGGCTACTCTTTGGTTACTGGCGGGAGGCCCCAAGATACGCAGTATTTT. The full variable domain, in which reference TRBV7-9 and TRBJ2-3 provide the parts outside the CDR3, is DTGVSQNPRHKITKRGQNVTFRCDPISEHNRLYWYRQTLGQGPEFLTYFQNEAQLEKSRLLSDRFSAERPKGSFSTLEIQRTEQGDSAMYLCASSGYSLVTGGRPQDTQYFGPGTRLTVL.

In its sample, this clonotype was seen many times. The chain links TRBV7-3 to TRBJ2-1; D possibly corresponds to TRBD1 (5 bases). Trimming cost V 2 bases and J 0 bases, with 8 bases left between them. The CDR3 is 15 residues long. From germline, CDR1 is SGHTA and CDR2 FQGTGA. CDR3 residues: CASSLFDSSYNEQFF. In DNA form, the CDR3 reads TGTGCCAGCAGCTTATTCGACAGCTCCTACAATGAGCAGTTCTTC. The full variable domain, completed using reference TRBV7-3 and TRBJ2-1, is GAGVSQTPSNKVTEKGKYVELRCDPISGHTALYWYRQSLGQGPEFLIYFQGTGAADDSGLPNDRFFAVRPEGSVSTLKIQRTERGDSAVYLCASSLFDSSYNEQFFGPGTRLTVL.

The chain carries TRBV11-1 and TRBJ2-7; 12 bases line up with TRBD2. The CDR3 runs 17 residues. V was pared by 5 bases and J by 5 bases, with 13 bases of the junction left unmatched. Germline values: CDR1 SGHAT, CDR2 FQDESV (reference sequence). Here the CDR3 reads CASSRTYGLAGMDEQYF. The CDR3 DNA follows: TGTGCCAGCAGCCGAACCTATGGACTAGCGGGAATGGACGAGCAGTACTTC. Filled out from reference TRBV11-1 and TRBJ2-7, the complete variable domain reads EAEVAQSPRYKITEKSQAVAFWCDPISGHATLYWYRQILGQGPELLVQFQDESVVDDSQLPKDRFSAERLKGVDSTLKIQPAELGDSAMYLCASSRTYGLAGMDEQYFGPGTRLTVT.

The V gene is TRBV19, the J gene TRBJ1-5, with 9 bases matching TRBD1. This CDR3 has 13 amino acids. With 9 bases clipped from V and 4 bases from J, the junction kept 4 bases outside the gene matches. The germline V gene has CDR1 LNHDA and CDR2 SQIVND (reference sequence). The CDR3 sequence: CASNRGPNQPQHF. DNA of the CDR3: TGTGCCAGCAACAGGGGGCCAAATCAGCCCCAGCATTTT.

A few counts support this clonotype. This sequence joins TRBV7-2 and TRBJ2-1; 8 positions match TRBD2. CDR1 SGHTA and CDR2 FQGNSA come from the germline V gene. V trimming: 4 bases; J trimming: 2 bases; junction bases outside the gene matches: 10. This CDR3 region has 17 residues. The CDR3 sequence: CASSSGRTGGTYNEQFF. The CDR3 nucleotides read TGTGCCAGCAGCTCCGGCCGGACGGGAGGGACCTACAATGAGCAGTTCTTC.

This clonotype was observed a handful of times. For the CDR3, the DNA is TGTGCCAGCCACGGCGCCTTCAATGAGCAGTTCTTC. Residues: CASHGAFNEQFF. V and J are TRBV6-2 or TRBV6-3 and TRBJ2-1; no clear D gene. V was cut by 8 bases and J by 6 bases, with 11 bases left in between. CDR1 is MNHEY and CDR2 is SVGEGT in the germline V gene. This CDR3 comprises 12 residues.

This chain joins TRBV20-1 and TRBJ2-1; the match to TRBD2 covers 8 bases. The CDR3 consists of 15 residues. V dropped 3 bases and J dropped 7; count of bases not matched to a gene: 11. The germline CDR1 and CDR2 sequences are DFQATT and SNEGSKA (reference sequence). CDR3 in amino acids: CSASQREPEGNEQFF. CDR3 nucleotide sequence: TGCAGTGCTAGTCAGCGGGAGCCGGAGGGTAATGAGCAGTTCTTC.

This clonotype was recorded at least ten times. The chain carries TRBV29-1 and TRBJ1-4, with D unresolved. V shed 0 bases and J shed 7 bases, with 12 bases lying between them. Germline CDR1 SQVTM, CDR2 ANQGSEA. The CDR3 consists of 14 residues. The CDR3 DNA sequence: TGCAGCGTTGAAGAAAACTCGGACGGTGAAAAACTGTTTTTT. Encoded protein: CSVEENSDGEKLFF.

This clonotype was found a few times. The chain recombines TRBV28 with TRBJ2-5; possibly TRBD1 or TRBD2 for D (5 bases each). Germline CDR1 reads MDHEN; CDR2 reads SYDVKM. Trimming removed 6 bases from V and 4 bases from J, with 12 bases in between. The CDR3 covers 13 residues. The CDR3 sequence is CASREGRRETQYF. The CDR3, as DNA: TGTGCCAGCAGAGAGGGACGTCGAGAGACCCAGTACTTC.

This chain joins TRBV28 and TRBJ2-5; 7 bases match TRBD1. V lost 7 bases and J lost 1; bases outside the gene matches: 9. From germline, CDR1 is MDHEN and CDR2 SYDVKM. The CDR3 covers 15 residues. This chain's CDR3 is CASTDREPSQETQYF. The CDR3 coding sequence is TGTGCCAGCACCGACAGGGAGCCCTCCCAAGAGACCCAGTACTTC.

This clonotype was counted ten times or more. The chain recombines TRBV7-2 with TRBJ1-2; the D is unclear. This CDR3 is 18 amino acids long. V was pared by 1 base and J by 7 bases, with 25 bases between. CDR1 is SGHTA and CDR2 is FQGNSA in the germline V gene. The CDR3 sequence is CASSLGVHFAGVEGGYTF. The CDR3 nucleotides read TGTGCCAGCAGCTTAGGAGTGCATTTTGCCGGGGTTGAGGGTGGCTACACCTTC.

The chain carries TRBV27 and TRBJ2-7; TRBD2 agrees at 13 bases. CDR1 is MNHEY and CDR2 is SMNVEV in the germline V gene (reference sequence). CDR3 length: 14 residues. V gave up 7 bases and J gave up 5 bases; unmatched junction bases: 5. The CDR3 sequence: CASTWTSGSNEQYF. In DNA form, the CDR3 reads TGTGCCAGCACCTGGACTAGCGGGAGCAACGAGCAGTACTTC.

The sample holds a few counts of this clonotype. V gene TRBV10-3 combines with J gene TRBJ2-7; a weak D match, TRBD2 (6 bases). V lost 6 bases to trimming and J lost 2 bases, with 14 bases between them. The CDR3 length is 14 residues. The germline V gene has CDR1 ENHRY and CDR2 SYGVKD. Here the CDR3 reads CAISGGGSTYEQYF. In DNA, the CDR3 is TGTGCCATCAGCGGGGGAGGCTCCACCTACGAGCAGTACTTC.

This clonotype was counted many times. The chain couples TRBV5-1 to TRBJ2-1; D uncertain. Germline lookup yields CDR1 SGHRS and CDR2 YFSETQ. The CDR3 is 16 residues long. V was shortened by 5 bases and J by 4 bases, with 19 bases between the two germline ends. CDR3 sequence: CASSPTDLVRYNEQFF. CDR3 coding DNA: TGCGCCAGCAGTCCCACCGACTTAGTCAGGTACAATGAGCAGTTCTTC.

This clonotype was detected a few times. This rearrangement joins TRBV2 to TRBJ2-1; TRBD1 matches at 7 bases. The CDR3 is made up of 16 amino acids. The V gene's germline CDR1 is SNHLY and CDR2 FYNNEI. V trimming: 7 bases; J trimming: 0 bases; junction bases outside the gene matches: 9. DNA for the CDR3: TGTGCCAGCACCCGACGAGGGGACAGCTCCTACAATGAGCAGTTCTTC. It translates to CASTRRGDSSYNEQFF.

In this sample, this clonotype turned up many times. The chain joins TRBV20-1 to TRBJ1-1; the D is unclear. Trimming pared 0 bases from V and 4 bases from J, leaving 15 bases between. Germline V gene sequence: CDR1 DFQATT, CDR2 SNEGSKA (reference sequence). The CDR3 extends over 15 amino acids. DNA for the CDR3: TGCAGTGCTAGAGATTTCCAGGAGTCCGGCACTGAAGCTTTCTTT. Encoded protein: CSARDFQESGTEAFF.

This clonotype came up a few times. The chain combines TRBV4-2 with TRBJ2-7; 11 nucleotides agree with TRBD2. The germline gives CDR1 LGHNA, CDR2 YNFKEQ. Trimming at V came to 1 base and at J to 2 bases, leaving 7 bases not matched to a gene. This CDR3 is built from 17 residues. CDR3 coding DNA: TGTGCCAGCAGCCAAGGACTAGCGGGAATAGTCGCCTACGAGCAGTACTTC. It yields the protein CASSQGLAGIVAYEQYF.

CDR3 amino acids: CASSLLGAGLFTDTQYF. The CDR3 coding sequence is TGTGCCAGCAGTTTATTAGGAGCGGGATTATTCACAGATACGCAGTATTTT. This chain connects TRBV27 to TRBJ2-3; 7 positions match TRBD2. V lost 1 base, J lost 2 bases, and 9 bases stayed unmatched. The germline CDR1 and CDR2 sequences are MNHEY and SMNVEV (reference sequence). There are 17 residues in the CDR3.

There are many counts of this clonotype. This chain links TRBV7-9 with TRBJ1-1; D is ambiguous. CDR3 length: 13 residues. V dropped 3 bases and J dropped 4 bases, with 9 bases sitting between them. Germline CDR1 and CDR2: SEHNR and FQNEAQ (reference sequence). For the CDR3, the DNA is TGTGCCAGCAGCTTCGGTTCCGGCACTGAAGCTTTCTTT. It yields the protein CASSFGSGTEAFF.

This clonotype occurred a few times. This rearrangement joins TRBV7-9 to TRBJ1-2; tentative D call: TRBD1 (5 bases). V dropped 9 bases and J dropped 7 bases, with 24 bases sitting between them. The CDR3 length is 15 residues. Germline values: CDR1 SEHNR, CDR2 FQNEAQ (reference sequence). This CDR3 is CASQNPPTENFGYTF. In DNA, the CDR3 is TGTGCCAGTCAAAATCCTCCGACAGAGAATTTTGGCTACACCTTC.

This rearrangement joins TRBV4-2 to TRBJ1-5; D call uncertain. V was cut by 0 bases and J by 7 bases, with 7 bases left in between. This CDR3 region has 13 residues. The germline V gene has CDR1 LGHNA and CDR2 YNFKEQ. For the CDR3, the DNA is TGTGCCAGCAGCCAAGATCTCCTACAGCCCCAGCATTTT. Translating gives CASSQDLLQPQHF.

The chain joins TRBV30 to TRBJ2-1, with D unresolved. Per the germline V gene, CDR1 is GTSNPN and CDR2 is SVGIG (reference sequence). The CDR3 runs 11 residues. V dropped 0 bases and J dropped 6 bases, with 3 bases sitting between them. CDR3: CAWSVTNEQFF. Here the CDR3 DNA reads TGTGCCTGGAGTGTTACCAATGAGCAGTTCTTC. Full variable domain (missing parts from reference TRBV30 and TRBJ2-1): SQTIHQWPATLVQPVGSPLSLECTVEGTSNPNLYWYRQAAGRGLQLLFYSVGIGQISSEVPQNLSASRPQDRQFILSSKKLLLSDSGFYLCAWSVTNEQFFGPGTRLTVL.

This clonotype turned up a few times. The chain links TRBV12-3 or TRBV12-4 to TRBJ1-5; tentatively, D is TRBD1 (5 bases). The CDR3 totals 14 residues. Trimming cost V 5 bases and J 4 bases, with 12 bases left between them. The CDR3 region is CASSGADGNQPQHF. CDR3 bases: TGTGCCAGCAGTGGGGCGGACGGTAATCAGCCCCAGCATTTT.

This clonotype has a count of ten or more. The chain recombines TRBV2 with TRBJ2-1; 7 bases align to TRBD2. Trimming removed 8 bases from V and 5 bases from J; junction bases left unmatched: 9. The germline V gene has CDR1 SNHLY and CDR2 FYNNEI. The CDR3 runs to 14 residues. The CDR3 DNA reads TGTGCCAGCCGTGGGGCTAGCGGAAACAATGAGCAGTTCTTC. Its translation: CASRGASGNNEQFF.

This clonotype has at least ten counts. The chain uses TRBV7-8 and TRBJ2-3; D unclear. Trimming removed 2 bases at V and 5 bases at J, with 8 bases between. CDR1 is SGHVS, CDR2 FQNEAQ, per germline. The CDR3 consists of 13 residues. The CDR3: CASSLMMGDTQYF. CDR3 sequence (DNA): TGTGCCAGCAGCTTAATGATGGGAGATACGCAGTATTTT.

This clonotype has a count of ten or more. The chain recombines TRBV7-9 with TRBJ2-7; no firm D call. Trimming took 5 bases from V and 5 from J, leaving 19 bases between them. The CDR3 is 15 residues long. Germline V gene sequence: CDR1 SEHNR, CDR2 FQNEAQ (reference sequence). The CDR3 sequence is CASSARPALLHEQYF. The CDR3 DNA follows: TGTGCCAGCAGCGCCCGACCGGCTCTACTGCACGAGCAGTACTTC.